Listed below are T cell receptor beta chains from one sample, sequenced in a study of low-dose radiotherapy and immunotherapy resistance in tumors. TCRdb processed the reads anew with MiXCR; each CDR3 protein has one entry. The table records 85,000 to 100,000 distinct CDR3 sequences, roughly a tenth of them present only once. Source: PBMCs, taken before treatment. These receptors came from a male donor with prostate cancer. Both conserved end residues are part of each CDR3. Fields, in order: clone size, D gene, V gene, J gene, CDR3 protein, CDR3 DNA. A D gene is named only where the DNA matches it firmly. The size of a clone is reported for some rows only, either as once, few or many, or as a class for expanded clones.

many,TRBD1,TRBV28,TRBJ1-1,CASSFGTERGTEAFF,TGTGCCAGCAGTTTTGGGACAGAGAGGGGCACTGAAGCTTTCTTT
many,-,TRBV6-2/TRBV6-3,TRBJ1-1,CATRQTHTEAFF,TGTGCCACCAGACAGACCCACACTGAAGCTTTCTTT
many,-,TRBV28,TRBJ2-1,CASSVWSGEQFF,TGTGCCAGCAGTGTTTGGTCGGGTGAGCAGTTCTTC
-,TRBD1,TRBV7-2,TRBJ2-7,CASSPRTGGGREQYF,TGTGCCAGCAGCCCAAGGACAGGGGGCGGGAGGGAGCAGTACTTC
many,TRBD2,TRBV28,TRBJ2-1,CASSSTSGSNEQFF,TGTGCCAGCAGTTCGACTAGCGGGAGTAATGAGCAGTTCTTC
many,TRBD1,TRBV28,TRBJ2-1,CASSRRGQPGLNEQFF,TGTGCCAGCAGTCGAAGGGGACAGCCGGGCCTCAATGAGCAGTTCTTC
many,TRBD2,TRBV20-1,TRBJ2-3,CSARQPGLAGPTDTQYF,TGCAGTGCTAGACAGCCCGGACTAGCGGGTCCCACAGATACGCAGTATTTT
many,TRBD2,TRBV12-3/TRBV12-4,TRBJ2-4,CASSPGTRGLYIQYF,TGTGCCAGCAGTCCCGGGACTAGGGGATTGTACATTCAGTACTTC
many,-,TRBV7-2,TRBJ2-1,CASSLALGGSYNEQFF,TGCGCCAGCAGCTTGGCCCTCGGCGGTAGCTACAATGAGCAGTTCTTC
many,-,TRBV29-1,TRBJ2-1,CSAQPRNQGSYNEQFF,TGCAGCGCACAACCCCGAAACCAGGGATCCTACAATGAGCAGTTCTTC
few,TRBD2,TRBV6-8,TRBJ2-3,CATSVAGGRNTQYF,TGTGCCACCTCGGTAGCGGGAGGTAGAAATACGCAGTATTTT
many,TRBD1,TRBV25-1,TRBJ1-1,CASSPHKRDRPGTEAFF,TGTGCCAGCAGCCCCCATAAGAGGGACAGGCCGGGCACTGAAGCTTTCTTT
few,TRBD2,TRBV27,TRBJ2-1,CASTFGAGARNEQFF,TGTGCCAGCACTTTTGGGGCGGGAGCTAGAAATGAGCAGTTCTTC
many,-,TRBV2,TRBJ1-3,CASSEETTIYF,TGTGCCAGCAGTGAAGAGACCACCATATATTTT
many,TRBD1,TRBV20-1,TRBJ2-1,CSAKDRGFRNEQFF,TGCAGTGCTAAGGACAGGGGGTTTCGGAATGAGCAGTTCTTC
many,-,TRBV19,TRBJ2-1,CASSIYQGSGSSSYNEQFF,TGTGCCAGTAGTATTTATCAGGGGTCCGGGTCCTCCTCCTACAATGAGCAGTTCTTC
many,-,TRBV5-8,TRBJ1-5,CASSSPLWRGSNQPQHF,TGTGCCAGCAGCTCGCCCCTGTGGAGGGGTAGCAATCAGCCCCAGCATTTT
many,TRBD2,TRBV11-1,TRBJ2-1,CASSPPSGRATTF,TGTGCCAGCAGCCCGCCAAGCGGGAGGGCCACTACCTTC
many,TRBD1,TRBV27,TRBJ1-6,CASSGQGEGSPLHF,TGTGCCAGCAGCGGACAGGGCGAGGGTTCACCCCTCCACTTT
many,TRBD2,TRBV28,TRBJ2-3,CASNIASGTDTQYF,TGTGCCAGCAATATAGCTAGCGGGACAGATACGCAGTATTTT
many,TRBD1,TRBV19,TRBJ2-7,CASSIGQGAHEQYF,TGTGCCAGTAGTATAGGACAGGGGGCTCACGAGCAGTACTTC
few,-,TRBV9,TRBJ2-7,CASSPGGRAYEQYF,TGTGCCAGCAGCCCCGGGGGAAGGGCTTACGAGCAGTACTTC